The clone carrying this TCR beta chain was picked up many times. Its antigen is undetermined. The data originate from a study of identical twins. Study conclusions and caveats: The study based its conclusions on cross-sectional statistical analysis and did not follow the same donors. Abundant cord blood beta clonotypes carried fewer insertions; memory repertoires showed none.

TCRdb ran MiXCR on the 5' RACE reads and lists one entry per CDR3 protein. The data contain hundreds of thousands of distinct CDR3 sequences, roughly 9.7% of them seen just once; the ten biggest clones take up approximately 6.5%. The CDR3 is made up of 15 amino acids. V lost 3 bases and J 6 bases, leaving 17 bases between the germline ends. In addition, the sample was reused for a study of yellow fever vaccine responses in identical twins.

This chain links TRBV12-3 or TRBV12-4 with TRBJ1-1, with a tentative D call TRBD1 (6 bases). The sequenced sample consisted of CD8+ T cells sorted from blood. The clonotype was recovered from a woman younger than 35 in good health. CDR3 DNA sequence: TGTGCCAGCAGTTTTGTGACAGGCGCCCGCGCTGAAGCTTTCTTT. Protein: CASSFVTGARAEAFF.